This note documents a single T cell receptor beta chain sequence. The antigen is not known. These data belong to a study of PD-1 blockade in classical Hodgkin lymphoma. As for the study in general: Every 2 weeks, patients had 3 mg/kg nivolumab intravenously.

Study-wide findings and caveats: At baseline, newly diagnosed patients reportedly showed less TCR diversity than healthy donors. Those achieving complete response showed baseline diversity like newly diagnosed patients.

Sequencing was performed with immunoSEQ multiplex PCR; in TCRdb, only in-frame clones are kept and a portion is missing. The sample carries some 58,000 clones, more than 80% recorded once. Time point here: cycle 4 day 1 (C4D1), after 6 weeks of nivolumab. Patients all relapsed after autologous stem cell transplantation, and there was variation in brentuximab vedotin exposure. The source is a human donor with classical Hodgkin lymphoma. Sample: peripheral blood mononuclear cells (PBMCs), taken before the fourth cycle of nivolumab.

The CDR3 loop is CASSLLAGGHDEQFF. The CDR3 DNA reads as TGCGCCAGCAGCTTACTAGCGGGGGGGCACGATGAGCAGTTCTTC. This chain uses TRBV5-1 with TRBJ2-1; 13 positions agree with TRBD2. V lost 2 bases and J lost 8; bases outside the gene matches: 4. Germline V gives CDR1 SGHRS, CDR2 YFSETQ. CDR3 size: 15 residues.